This T cell receptor beta chain was captured by sequencing in a study of beta chain features in type 1 diabetes. Study at large: Healthy donors and patients showed comparable age, gender and cell yields. The study's findings and limits: Among all four CD4+ subsets, Type 1 diabetes patients had TCRB CDR3s that were moderately but significantly shorter.

In this sample, this clone turned up a few times. Antigen: not known. V was shortened by 1 base and J by 5 bases, with 4 bases between the two germline ends. The germline V gene has CDR1 SGDLS and CDR2 YYNGEE. CDR3 length: 12 amino acids. Sequencing targeted expressed TCRB transcripts, as all isolated RNA had been reverse transcribed. TCRdb keeps only in-frame clones here, not all; method: immunoSEQ multiplex PCR. The sample lists under 300,000 clones; 24% were seen once. The clonotype was recovered from a woman between 25 and 40 years old with type 1 diabetes. The rearrangement joins TRBV9 to TRBJ2-1; D is unclear. The sample was naive CD4+ T cells from blood. This CDR3 reads CASSVLNNEQFF. CDR3 nucleotides: TGTGCCAGCAGCGTACTTAACAATGAGCAGTTCTTC.